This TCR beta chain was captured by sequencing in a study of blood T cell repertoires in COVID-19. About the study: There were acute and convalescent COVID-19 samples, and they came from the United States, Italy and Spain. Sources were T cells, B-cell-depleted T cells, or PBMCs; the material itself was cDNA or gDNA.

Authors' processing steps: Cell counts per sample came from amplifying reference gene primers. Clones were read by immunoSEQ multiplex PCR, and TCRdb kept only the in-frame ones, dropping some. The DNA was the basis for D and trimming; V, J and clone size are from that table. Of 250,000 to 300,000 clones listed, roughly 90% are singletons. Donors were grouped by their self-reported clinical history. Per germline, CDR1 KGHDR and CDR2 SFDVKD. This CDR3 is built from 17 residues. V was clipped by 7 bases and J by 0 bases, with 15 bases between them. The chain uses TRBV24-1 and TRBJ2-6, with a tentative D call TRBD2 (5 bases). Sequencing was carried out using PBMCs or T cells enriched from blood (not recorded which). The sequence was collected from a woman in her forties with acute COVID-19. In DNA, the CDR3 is TGTGCCACCAGCGCTTCCGGGAAAAGCTCTGGGGCCAACGTCCTGACTTTC. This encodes CATSASGKSSGANVLTF.